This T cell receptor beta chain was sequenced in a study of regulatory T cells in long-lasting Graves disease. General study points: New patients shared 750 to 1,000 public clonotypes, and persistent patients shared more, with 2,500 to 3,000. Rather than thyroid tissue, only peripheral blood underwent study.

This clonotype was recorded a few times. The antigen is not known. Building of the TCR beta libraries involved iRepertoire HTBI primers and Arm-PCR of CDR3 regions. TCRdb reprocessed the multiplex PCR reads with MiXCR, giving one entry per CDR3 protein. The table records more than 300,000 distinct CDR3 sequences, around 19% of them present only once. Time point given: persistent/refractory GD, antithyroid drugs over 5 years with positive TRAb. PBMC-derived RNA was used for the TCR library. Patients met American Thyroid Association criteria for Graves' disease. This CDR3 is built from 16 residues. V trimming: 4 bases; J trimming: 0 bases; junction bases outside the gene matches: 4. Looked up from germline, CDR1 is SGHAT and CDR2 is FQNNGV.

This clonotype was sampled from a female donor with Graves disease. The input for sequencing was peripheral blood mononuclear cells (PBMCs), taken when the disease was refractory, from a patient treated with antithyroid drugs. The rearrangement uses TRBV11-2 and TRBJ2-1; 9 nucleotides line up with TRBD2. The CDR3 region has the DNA TGTGCCAGCAGCTCGATAGCGGGAGCCTCCTACAATGAGCAGTTCTTC. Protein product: CASSSIAGASYNEQFF. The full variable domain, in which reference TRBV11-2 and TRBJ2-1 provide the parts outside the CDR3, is EAGVAQSPRYKIIEKRQSVAFWCNPISGHATLYWYQQILGQGPKLLIQFQNNGVVDDSQLPKDRFSAERLKGVDSTLKIQPAKLEDSAVYLCASSSIAGASYNEQFFGPGTRLTVL.